In its sample, the clone carrying this T cell receptor (beta chain) was seen many times. This sample is part of a study of response to subunit inactivated influenza vaccine. TCRdb ran MiXCR on the RT-PCR reads and lists one entry per CDR3 protein. The sample has around 300,000 distinct CDR3 sequences, approximately 21% seen once. With V trimmed by 3 bases and J by 1 base, 3 bases remained unmatched. The CDR3 covers 14 residues. The germline V gene has CDR1 SGHRS and CDR2 YFSETQ. The sequencing used PBMCs from blood, collected around 22 months after vaccination. J is TRBJ1-1 and V is TRBV5-1; 7 bases agree with TRBD1. The receptor was isolated from a man aged 50-75 years who received an inactivated influenza vaccine. The CDR3 bases are TGCGCCAGCAGCTGGGGACAGCCGAACACTGAAGCTTTCTTT. The encoded protein is CASSWGQPNTEAFF.